These T cell receptor beta chains were read from a single sample in a study of T cell responses to AZD1222 COVID-19 vaccine. This table comes from immunoSEQ multiplex PCR, and its TCRdb copy is limited to in-frame clones, with some not included. Seen here are some 50,000 clones, around 85% observed once, and the top ten hold about a sixth. The material sequenced was peripheral blood, taken on day 0 of AZD1222 vaccination. The receptors stem from an adult in good health. The CDR3 runs from the conserved cysteine through the conserved F or W. The order of the fields is J gene, D gene, V gene, clone size, CDR3 protein, CDR3 DNA. The D gene is left open where the match is weak. Size is omitted from some rows. Given values are once, few, many or a class for expanded clones.

J gene: TRBJ2-1
D gene: TRBD2
V gene: TRBV25-1
clone size: once
CDR3 protein: CASSVAGGINGQFF
CDR3 DNA: TGTGCCAGCAGTGTAGCGGGAGGGATAAATGGGCAGTTCTTC

J gene: TRBJ1-5
D gene: TRBD1
V gene: TRBV24-1
clone size: .
CDR3 protein: CATSGLDRPSNQPQHF
CDR3 DNA: TGTGCCACCAGTGGCCTGGACAGGCCGAGCAATCAGCCCCAGCATTTT

J gene: TRBJ2-1
D gene: TRBD2
V gene: TRBV15
clone size: .
CDR3 protein: CATTESEAGVRAYNEQFF
CDR3 DNA: TGTGCCACCACGGAATCCGAAGCGGGAGTCCGAGCCTACAATGAGCAGTTCTTC

J gene: TRBJ1-1
D gene: .
V gene: TRBV3-1/TRBV3-2
clone size: .
CDR3 protein: CASSQVTVSTEAFF
CDR3 DNA: TGTGCCAGCAGCCAAGTGACAGTTTCCACTGAAGCTTTCTTT

J gene: TRBJ1-6
D gene: TRBD1
V gene: TRBV27
clone size: .
CDR3 protein: CASSKQILYRDRGSPLHF
CDR3 DNA: TGTGCCAGCAGCAAACAAATACTTTACCGGGACAGGGGTTCACCCCTCCACTTT

J gene: TRBJ1-2
D gene: TRBD1
V gene: TRBV28
clone size: .
CDR3 protein: CASSFGQGDIYGYTF
CDR3 DNA: TGTGCCAGCAGTTTCGGGCAGGGGGATATCTATGGCTACACCTTC

J gene: TRBJ2-7
D gene: TRBD1
V gene: TRBV7-6
clone size: .
CDR3 protein: CASSYTGTGGYEQYF
CDR3 DNA: TGTGCCAGCAGCTATACCGGGACAGGGGGCTACGAGCAGTACTTC

J gene: TRBJ1-1
D gene: .
V gene: TRBV19
clone size: .
CDR3 protein: CASTGEATEAFF
CDR3 DNA: TGTGCCAGTACAGGGGAGGCCACTGAAGCTTTCTTT

J gene: TRBJ1-1
D gene: TRBD1
V gene: TRBV7-2
clone size: .
CDR3 protein: CASSTQGDGTEAFF
CDR3 DNA: TGTGCCAGCAGCACACAGGGGGATGGGACTGAAGCTTTCTTT

J gene: TRBJ2-7
D gene: .
V gene: TRBV6-5
clone size: .
CDR3 protein: CASRAQAWEQYF
CDR3 DNA: TGTGCCAGCAGGGCCCAAGCCTGGGAGCAGTACTTC

J gene: TRBJ2-7
D gene: .
V gene: TRBV13
clone size: .
CDR3 protein: CASSSGPSYEQYF
CDR3 DNA: TGTGCCAGCAGCTCGGGACCGTCCTACGAGCAGTACTTC

J gene: TRBJ2-5
D gene: .
V gene: TRBV20-1
clone size: .
CDR3 protein: CSELARETQYF
CDR3 DNA: TGCAGTGAACTAGCCCGAGAGACCCAGTACTTC

J gene: TRBJ1-6
D gene: .
V gene: TRBV25-1
clone size: .
CDR3 protein: CASSVRPLSSYNSPLHF
CDR3 DNA: TGTGCCAGCAGTGTCAGGCCCCTGAGCTCCTATAATTCACCCCTCCACTTT

J gene: TRBJ1-5
D gene: TRBD1
V gene: TRBV30
clone size: many
CDR3 protein: CAWSVGQAYQPQHF
CDR3 DNA: TGTGCCTGGAGTGTGGGACAGGCTTATCAGCCCCAGCATTTT

J gene: TRBJ1-2
D gene: TRBD1
V gene: TRBV29-1
clone size: .
CDR3 protein: CSGTGTGEDYGYTF
CDR3 DNA: TGCAGCGGGACCGGGACAGGGGAAGACTATGGCTACACCTTC

J gene: TRBJ2-1
D gene: .
V gene: TRBV5-4
clone size: .
CDR3 protein: CASSFGGGPSERDEQFF
CDR3 DNA: TGTGCCAGCAGCTTTGGTGGAGGACCTAGCGAGAGGGATGAGCAGTTCTTC

J gene: TRBJ2-2
D gene: .
V gene: TRBV6-5
clone size: .
CDR3 protein: CASSYERGRTGELFF
CDR3 DNA: TGTGCCAGCAGTTATGAGAGGGGACGGACCGGGGAGCTGTTTTTT

J gene: TRBJ2-3
D gene: TRBD2
V gene: TRBV4-1
clone size: .
CDR3 protein: CASSQVWTSGTDTQYF
CDR3 DNA: TGCGCCAGCAGCCAAGTGTGGACTAGCGGCACAGATACGCAGTATTTT

J gene: TRBJ1-4
D gene: .
V gene: TRBV11-2
clone size: .
CDR3 protein: CASSFTQNEKLFF
CDR3 DNA: TGTGCCAGCAGCTTCACCCAAAATGAAAAACTGTTTTTT

J gene: TRBJ1-3
D gene: .
V gene: TRBV6-1
clone size: .
CDR3 protein: CASSEPTTPFSGNTIYF
CDR3 DNA: TGTGCCAGCAGTGAACCGACCACACCATTCTCTGGAAACACCATATATTTT

J gene: TRBJ1-1
D gene: .
V gene: TRBV9
clone size: .
CDR3 protein: CASSVGDGTEAFF
CDR3 DNA: TGTGCCAGCAGCGTCGGGGATGGAACTGAAGCTTTCTTT

J gene: TRBJ1-2
D gene: TRBD1
V gene: TRBV4-1
clone size: .
CDR3 protein: CASTHDRGDYGYTF
CDR3 DNA: TGCGCCAGCACTCATGACAGGGGGGACTATGGCTACACCTTC

J gene: TRBJ2-1
D gene: TRBD2
V gene: TRBV2
clone size: once
CDR3 protein: CASSAVSGDNEQFF
CDR3 DNA: TGTGCCAGCAGTGCCGTTAGCGGGGACAATGAGCAGTTCTTC

J gene: TRBJ2-3
D gene: .
V gene: TRBV2
clone size: .
CDR3 protein: CASIPLGRAPGDTQYF
CDR3 DNA: TGTGCCAGCATCCCCCTGGGCAGGGCCCCCGGGGATACGCAGTATTTT

J gene: TRBJ1-3
D gene: .
V gene: TRBV30
clone size: .
CDR3 protein: CAWSSGNTIYF
CDR3 DNA: TGTGCCTGGAGCTCTGGAAACACCATATATTTT

J gene: TRBJ1-1
D gene: .
V gene: TRBV10-3
clone size: .
CDR3 protein: CAAGVGDTEAFF
CDR3 DNA: TGTGCCGCCGGGGTAGGGGACACTGAAGCTTTCTTT

J gene: TRBJ2-6
D gene: .
V gene: TRBV21-1
clone size: .
CDR3 protein: CAAGQIDSGANVLTF
CDR3 DNA: TGTGCCGCCGGACAGATTGACTCTGGGGCCAACGTCCTGACTTTC

J gene: TRBJ1-4
D gene: .
V gene: TRBV18
clone size: .
CDR3 protein: CASSPDGPTNEKLFF
CDR3 DNA: TGTGCCAGCTCACCGGACGGACCAACTAATGAAAAACTGTTTTTT